The 19 T cell receptor beta chains below all came from one sample that was sequenced in a study of cytomegalovirus exposure and HLA in healthy donors. A multiplex PCR was run with 60 Vbeta primers and 13 Jbeta primers. Clones were sequenced by immunoSEQ multiplex PCR, and TCRdb holds only the in-frame ones, with some missing. Of 100,000 to 150,000 clones listed, around three quarters were seen once; the top ten hold 1.2%. The sample consisted of PBMCs. These TCRs come from a female donor in good health and CMV-seronegative.

The chain employs TRBV9 and TRBJ2-1; TRBD1 agrees at 7 bases. The CDR3 runs 16 residues. V was pared by 0 bases and J by 0 bases, with 3 bases of the junction left unmatched. The germline V gene has CDR1 SGDLS and CDR2 YYNGEE. This CDR3 reads CASSVEGQSSYNEQFF. The CDR3 coding sequence is TGTGCCAGCAGCGTAGAGGGACAGAGCTCCTACAATGAGCAGTTCTTC.

This clone was seen once. The rearrangement links TRBV6-4 to TRBJ2-1; the match to TRBD2 covers 7 bases. Trimming at V came to 5 bases and at J to 2 bases, leaving 9 bases not matched to a gene. Germline CDR1 and CDR2: MRHNA and SNTAGT. The length of the CDR3 is 16 residues. CDR3 nucleotide sequence: TGTGCCAGCAGTCCTCTGAGCGGGGCGGCCTACAATGAGCAGTTCTTC. It codes for CASSPLSGAAYNEQFF.

This chain joins TRBV4-1 and TRBJ1-1, with D possibly matching TRBD1 (5 bases). The CDR3 is 15 amino acids. Between the trimmed V and J ends, which lost 1 base and 1 base, there was a span of 10 bases. CDR1 and CDR2 (germline): MGHRA, YSYEKL. The CDR3 DNA reads TGCGCCAGCAGCCAAGTACAGGAAGCGAACACTGAAGCTTTCTTT. The encoded protein is CASSQVQEANTEAFF.

The V gene is TRBV2, the J gene TRBJ2-5; 10 bases align to TRBD1. CDR1 and CDR2 (germline): SNHLY, FYNNEI. Unmatched junction bases numbered 6, after V lost 6 bases and J lost 5 bases. The CDR3 consists of 14 residues. In DNA, the CDR3 is TGTGCCAGCAGGTTGACAGGGGGCATCGAGACCCAGTACTTC. This gives the protein CASRLTGGIETQYF.

This clone was counted only a few times. The V gene is TRBV30, the J gene TRBJ2-7; TRBD1 matches 10 bases. J gave up 4 bases and V 4 bases, and 13 bases lay outside the gene matches. In germline, CDR1 is GTSNPN, CDR2 SVGIG (reference sequence). There are 16 residues in the CDR3. CDR3 in amino acids: CAWMDLGDRGFYEQYF. The CDR3, as DNA: TGTGCCTGGATGGACCTGGGGGACAGGGGCTTTTACGAGCAGTACTTC.

V is TRBV12-5 and J is TRBJ2-3; 8 bases are shared with TRBD2. V lost 2 bases, J lost 10 bases, and 8 bases stayed unmatched. The germline gives CDR1 LGHNT, CDR2 FRNRAP. This CDR3 has 14 amino acids. The CDR3, as DNA: TGTGCTAGTGGTTTGTCCATCGGGAGGGTGGCGCAGTATTTT. The encoded protein is CASGLSIGRVAQYF. The full variable domain, rest sourced from reference TRBV12-5 and TRBJ2-3, is DARVTQTPRHKVTEMGQEVTMRCQPILGHNTVFWYRQTMMQGLELLAYFRNRAPLDDSGMPKDRFSAEMPDATLATLKIQPSEPRDSAVYFCASGLSIGRVAQYFGPGTRLTVL.

This sequence joins TRBV7-9 and TRBJ2-5, with TRBD1 matching 11 bases. V trimming: 5 bases; J trimming: 9 bases; junction bases outside the gene matches: 14. Germline V lookup: CDR1 SEHNR, CDR2 FQNEAQ (reference sequence). The CDR3 has 16 amino acids. The CDR3 region is CASSRSLQGTGGAQYF. CDR3 coding DNA: TGTGCCAGCAGCCGCAGCTTACAGGGGACAGGGGGAGCCCAGTACTTC.

This chain joins TRBV18 and TRBJ2-3, with 9 bases matching TRBD2. Germline V gives CDR1 KGHSH, CDR2 LQKENI. This CDR3 region has 15 residues. Germline trimming cut 3 bases from V and 1 base from J; bases unmatched to any gene: 2. The chain's CDR3 is CASSPRTSGTDTQYF. The CDR3 region has the DNA TGTGCCAGCTCACCTCGGACTAGCGGCACAGATACGCAGTATTTT.

This clone showed up just a few times. The V call is TRBV2, the J call TRBJ2-6; weak D call: TRBD2 (5 bases). CDR3 length equals 15 residues. Germline assignment: CDR1 SNHLY and CDR2 FYNNEI. V gave up 3 bases and J gave up 1 base, with 7 bases separating them. The CDR3 is CASSDSGSGANVLTF. The DNA for the CDR3 is TGTGCCAGCAGTGACTCGGGGTCTGGGGCCAACGTCCTGACTTTC.

This chain uses TRBV28 with TRBJ1-1; 12 nucleotides align to TRBD1. Germline V CDR1 and CDR2: MDHEN, SYDVKM. V was clipped by 4 bases and J by 1 base; unmatched bases: 7. This CDR3 has 17 residues. CDR3 amino acids: CASSSTGTGGRNTEAFF. DNA of the CDR3: TGTGCCAGCAGTTCAACCGGGACAGGGGGCAGGAACACTGAAGCTTTCTTT. The full variable domain, in which reference TRBV28 and TRBJ1-1 provide the parts outside the CDR3, is DVKVTQSSRYLVKRTGEKVFLECVQDMDHENMFWYRQDPGLGLRLIYFSYDVKMKEKGDIPEGYSVSREKKERFSLILESASTNQTSMYLCASSSTGTGGRNTEAFFGQGTRLTVV.

This clone was counted between two and nine times. The chain combines TRBV18 with TRBJ1-1, with 9 bases that match TRBD1. J was trimmed by 5 bases and V by 4 bases; bases with no gene match: 5. There are 14 residues in the CDR3. CDR1 and CDR2 from the germline V gene are KGHSH and LQKENI. The CDR3 is CASSLGTGRTEAFF. The CDR3 nucleotides read TGTGCCAGCTCACTGGGGACAGGGAGAACTGAAGCTTTCTTT.

The V gene is TRBV7-9, the J gene TRBJ2-3; D uncertain. V was shortened by 3 bases and J by 6 bases, with 4 bases between the two germline ends. The CDR3 consists of 11 residues. Germline CDR1 is SEHNR and CDR2 is FQNEAQ (reference sequence). The CDR3 DNA is TGTGCCAGCAGCTTGGAGGATACGCAGTATTTT. It yields the protein CASSLEDTQYF.

The count of this clone is one. The chain couples TRBV5-4 to TRBJ2-1, with D maybe TRBD1 (6 bases). The V gene lost 0 bases and the J gene lost 3 bases, with 10 bases spanning the gap. Per the germline V gene, CDR1 is SGHNT and CDR2 is YYREEE (reference sequence). The length of the CDR3 is 15 residues. This CDR3 is CASSLGQALYNEQFF. The DNA for the CDR3 is TGTGCCAGCAGCTTGGGACAGGCTCTCTACAATGAGCAGTTCTTC.

The chain links TRBV6-1 to TRBJ1-1; D unresolved. Germline-derived CDR1 and CDR2 are MNHNS and SASEGT. Trimming removed 4 bases at V and 5 bases at J, with 8 bases between. This CDR3 region has 12 residues. CDR3 loop: CASSAYETEAFF. In DNA form, the CDR3 reads TGTGCCAGCAGTGCCTACGAGACTGAAGCTTTCTTT.

This rearrangement joins TRBV7-9 to TRBJ2-7; 10 nucleotides line up with TRBD2. The CDR3 contains 15 residues. Germline V gene lookup returns CDR1 SEHNR and CDR2 FQNEAQ (reference sequence). Unmatched junction bases numbered 5, after V lost 3 bases and J lost 3 bases. As DNA, the CDR3 is TGTGCCAGCAGCTTCTTAGCGGGGGGAAACTACGAGCAGTACTTC. Residues: CASSFLAGGNYEQYF.

This clone was found once. The chain couples TRBV7-3 to TRBJ2-1, with 7 bases identical to TRBD1. In germline, CDR1 is SGHTA, CDR2 FQGTGA. This CDR3 contains 16 residues. Unmatched junction bases numbered 10, after V lost 1 base and J lost 7 bases. Here the CDR3 DNA reads TGTGCCAGCAGCTTAATTGGGACAGAGGTGAGGAATGAGCAGTTCTTC. It yields the protein CASSLIGTEVRNEQFF. Together with reference TRBV7-3 and TRBJ2-1, the CDR3 gives the full variable domain: GAGVSQTPSNKVTEKGKYVELRCDPISGHTALYWYRQSLGQGPEFLIYFQGTGAADDSGLPNDRFFAVRPEGSVSTLKIQRTERGDSAVYLCASSLIGTEVRNEQFFGPGTRLTVL.

The chain combines TRBV9 with TRBJ1-5; D call uncertain. Germline lookup yields CDR1 SGDLS and CDR2 YYNGEE. Trimming removed 3 bases from V and 0 bases from J, with 10 bases in between. CDR3 size: 15 residues. The DNA of the CDR3 is TGTGCCAGCAGCGCGACACGGGATAGCAATCAGCCCCAGCATTTT. It translates to CASSATRDSNQPQHF. The full variable domain, its missing parts supplied by reference TRBV9 and TRBJ1-5, is DSGVTQTPKHLITATGQRVTLRCSPRSGDLSVYWYQQSLDQGLQFLIQYYNGEERAKGNILERFSAQQFPDLHSELNLSSLELGDSALYFCASSATRDSNQPQHFGDGTRLSIL.

The chain joins TRBV19 to TRBJ1-4; 8 bases are shared with TRBD1. The trim removed 3 bases at V and 8 bases at J, leaving 5 bases unmatched. The germline V gene encodes CDR1 LNHDA and CDR2 SQIVND (reference sequence). The CDR3 consists of 14 residues. The CDR3 bases are TGTGCCAGTAGTATTGACAGGGGTTCCGAAAAACTGTTTTTT. This translates into CASSIDRGSEKLFF.

V gene TRBV6-1 combines with J gene TRBJ1-4, with 9 bases that match TRBD1. CDR3 length equals 17 residues. Trimming took 2 bases from V and 7 from J; bases not matched to a gene: 11. The V gene's germline CDR1 is MNHNS and CDR2 SASEGT. The CDR3 region is CASSELRGGTGTEKLFF. The DNA of the CDR3 is TGTGCCAGCAGTGAATTAAGGGGGGGGACAGGGACTGAAAAACTGTTTTTT.